This note documents a single TCR beta chain sequence. Here immunoSEQ multiplex PCR was the method, and the copy in TCRdb shows in-frame clones only, minus some. The sample yields hundreds of thousands of clones, roughly 90% seen once. The entry originates in a study of shared T cell receptors in the human thymus. J gave up 9 bases and V 0 bases, and 11 bases lay outside the gene matches. The CDR3 totals 15 residues. The germline V gene has CDR1 GTSNPN and CDR2 SVGIG (reference sequence). The sample also formed part of further work on human thymus T cells. That work contributes: Gene usage (both V and J) appeared biased in thymic and blood repertoires.

The chain combines TRBV30 with TRBJ1-5; 7 nucleotides line up with TRBD1. The sample was thymocytes. The sequence came from a boy under two years old with a congenital heart defect. The CDR3 loop reads CAWSVPDRVFLPQHF. The CDR3, as DNA: TGTGCCTGGAGTGTACCCGACAGGGTGTTTCTGCCCCAGCATTTT.